This T cell receptor (beta chain) was retrieved from a study of T cell responses to AZD1222 COVID-19 vaccine. Concerning this clone: The antigen remains unidentified.

Analysis merged second doses at about 4 or about 12 weeks. Study results and limitations: Spike-specific TCRs gained breadth and depth after people received two AZD1222 doses. Along spike, vaccine-associated CD4 TCRs were found throughout, with dominance at 160-218 and 743-854.

Libraries were prepared by immunoSEQ multiplex PCR; TCRdb keeps only in-frame clonotypes and omits some of them. The sample includes roughly 90,000 clones, around 91% of them seen just once. V lost 3 bases and J lost 5, with 10 bases in between. CDR3 size: 12 residues. Germline CDR1 SQVTM, CDR2 ANQGSEA. The sample consisted of peripheral blood, taken 28 days after the second AZD1222 dose. The rearrangement joins TRBV29-1 to TRBJ1-2; D uncertain. The source is an adult who received the AZD1222 COVID-19 vaccine. The CDR3 nucleotides are TGCAGCGTTGAGTCAACATATTATGGCTACACCTTC. It is translated as CSVESTYYGYTF.